The 10 T cell receptor beta chains presented below share a single source sample, sequenced in a study of blood T cell repertoires in COVID-19. Generated by immunoSEQ multiplex PCR, the TCRdb table keeps only in-frame clones and is missing some. This sample has roughly 320,000 clones, with 86% found just once. The specimen was PBMCs or T cells enriched from blood (not recorded which). These TCRs come from a man between 25 and 39 years old who had recovered from COVID-19.

This clone was seen just once. J is TRBJ2-6 and V is TRBV3-1 (or the pseudogene TRBV3-2); D ambiguous. V dropped 0 bases and J dropped 1 base, with 13 bases sitting between them. Germline V lookup: CDR1 LGHDT, CDR2 YNNKEL (reference sequence). The CDR3 is made up of 18 amino acids. In DNA, the CDR3 is TGTGCCAGCAGCCAAGATGGGCAGGTACGGTCTGGGGCCAACGTCCTGACTTTC. Its translation: CASSQDGQVRSGANVLTF.

J is TRBJ1-2 and V is TRBV6-5; the D is unclear. CDR1 is MNHEY, CDR2 SVGAGI, per germline. With 7 bases removed from V and 8 bases from J, the gap between germline ends came to 14 bases. The CDR3 is made up of 12 amino acids. The chain's CDR3 is CASTQAVGGYTF. Here the CDR3 DNA reads TGTGCCAGCACCCAAGCTGTGGGCGGCTACACCTTC.

V is TRBV6-5 and J is TRBJ1-1; D uncertain. The V end lost 5 bases, the J end lost 7 bases, and 8 bases lay between the germline ends. The CDR3 covers 11 residues. CDR1 is MNHEY, CDR2 SVGAGI, per germline. The CDR3 coding sequence is TGTGCCAGCAGTCTCGGTGGTGAAGCTTTCTTT. This translates into CASSLGGEAFF.

This rearrangement joins TRBV11-2 to TRBJ1-2; 12 positions agree with TRBD1. V dropped 4 bases and J dropped 6; count of bases not matched to a gene: 12. Germline CDR1 reads SGHAT; CDR2 reads FQNNGV. This CDR3 comprises 17 residues. In DNA, the CDR3 is TGTGCCAGCAGCTCGTCCGGGACAGGGGGCCCCGCTCATGGCTACACCTTC. Amino acid sequence: CASSSSGTGGPAHGYTF.

The rearrangement links TRBV6-5 to TRBJ1-2; 7 bases agree with TRBD1. Germline V gene data show CDR1 as MNHEY and CDR2 as SVGAGI. V dropped 6 bases and J dropped 6; count of bases not matched to a gene: 10. This CDR3 is 14 amino acids long. The CDR3, as DNA: TGTGCCAGCAGAACACAGGGGATTCTTGATGGCTACACCTTC. Protein product: CASRTQGILDGYTF.

V usage is TRBV5-1 and J usage is TRBJ2-1; 10 nucleotides align to TRBD2. CDR3 length equals 15 residues. Germline trimming cut 0 bases from V and 6 bases from J; bases unmatched to any gene: 3. CDR1 is SGHRS and CDR2 is YFSETQ in the germline V gene. The CDR3 DNA follows: TGCGCCAGCAGCTTGGACCTAGCGGGAGCCAATGAGCAGTTCTTC. It translates to CASSLDLAGANEQFF.

The V call is TRBV12-5, the J call TRBJ1-1, with D uncertain. The germline gives CDR1 LGHNT, CDR2 FRNRAP. The ends were cut back, 1 base at V and 1 base at J, with 4 bases in the middle. The CDR3 sequence is 13 residues long. CDR3 loop: CASGLGQNTEAFF. DNA of the CDR3: TGTGCTAGTGGTTTGGGTCAGAACACTGAAGCTTTCTTT.

The chain joins TRBV19 to TRBJ2-1, with TRBD2 matching 7 bases. With 11 bases clipped from V and 9 bases from J, the junction kept 10 bases outside the gene matches. Germline V gene data show CDR1 as LNHDA and CDR2 as SQIVND (reference sequence). The CDR3 is made up of 12 amino acids. The CDR3 here is CAAGVRFGEQFF. The CDR3 bases are TGTGCCGCGGGAGTGAGATTTGGTGAGCAGTTCTTC.

A note on this clone: The germline gene is not matched at one end of the junction; a read error may be the cause. The V and J genes are TRBV27 and TRBJ1-4; D gene uncertain. The CDR3 extends over 14 amino acids. Germline-derived CDR1 and CDR2 are MNHEY and SMNVEV (reference sequence). DNA for the CDR3: TGTGCCGGCAGTTTCGGAGCCAACATTGAAAAACTGTTTTTT. Protein sequence: CAGSFGANIEKLFF. The full variable domain, with the rest looked up from reference TRBV27 and TRBJ1-4, is EAQVTQNPRYLITVTGKKLTVTCSQNMNHEYMSWYRQDPGLGLRQIYYSMNVEVTDKGDVPEGYKVSRKEKRNFPLILESPSPNQTSLYFCAGSFGANIEKLFFGSGTQLSVL.

The gene calls are TRBV5-6 and TRBJ1-5, with D maybe TRBD1 (6 bases). Trimming took off 4 bases at V and 4 bases at J, with 15 bases between the two ends. The CDR3 consists of 15 residues. Germline CDR1 and CDR2: SGHDT and YYEEEE. The CDR3 region has the DNA TGTGCCAGCAGCCCGCGGGGGGCCAGTAATCAGCCCCAGCATTTT. Translated, it gives CASSPRGASNQPQHF.